The 3 T cell receptor beta chains below all came from one sample that was sequenced in a study of shared clonotypes between healthy human individuals. Libraries were prepared by immunoSEQ multiplex PCR; TCRdb keeps only in-frame clonotypes and omits some of them. The table lists about 520,000 clones, around 96% of them singletons. The material sequenced was naive CD4+ T cells sorted from blood. Subset meaning: CD45RA+ positively selected. The receptors stem from a woman in her thirties in good health.

This sequence joins TRBV18 and TRBJ1-2; D remains unclear. Trimming removed 4 bases at V and 4 bases at J, with 13 bases between. The CDR3 runs to 14 residues. CDR1 is KGHSH, CDR2 LQKENI, per germline. CDR3 protein: CASSRDMGIYGYTF. CDR3 in DNA: TGTGCCAGCTCACGCGACATGGGGATCTATGGCTACACCTTC.

This clone was counted a few times. The rearrangement joins TRBV5-1 to TRBJ2-1, with 8 bases identical to TRBD2. CDR3 length: 14 amino acids. Per the germline V gene, CDR1 is SGHRS and CDR2 is YFSETQ. V lost 2 bases to trimming and J lost 8 bases; unmatched junction nucleotides: 6. CDR3 sequence (DNA): TGCGCCAGCAGCTTCACTCCGACTAGCGATGAGCAGTTCTTC. Translation gives CASSFTPTSDEQFF.

CDR3: CASSQEGGGFPHEQFF. The CDR3 DNA sequence: TGCGCCAGCAGCCAAGAGGGGGGGGGTTTCCCCCATGAGCAGTTCTTC. The chain employs TRBV4-1 and TRBJ2-1, with TRBD2 matching 7 bases. Germline values: CDR1 MGHRA, CDR2 YSYEKL. The trim removed 0 bases at V and 8 bases at J, leaving 10 bases unmatched. The CDR3 sequence is 16 residues long.